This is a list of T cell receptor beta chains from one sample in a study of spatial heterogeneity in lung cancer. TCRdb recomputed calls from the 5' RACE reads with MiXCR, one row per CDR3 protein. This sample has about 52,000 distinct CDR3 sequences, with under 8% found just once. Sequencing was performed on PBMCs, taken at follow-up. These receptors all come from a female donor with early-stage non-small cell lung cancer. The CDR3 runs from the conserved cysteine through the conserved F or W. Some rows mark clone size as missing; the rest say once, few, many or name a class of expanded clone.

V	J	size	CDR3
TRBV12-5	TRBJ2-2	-	CASGLDPSQELFF
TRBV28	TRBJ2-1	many	CASSQHTSGGAPTEQFF
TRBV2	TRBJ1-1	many	CASRGARFPMNTEAFF
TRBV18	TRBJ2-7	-	CASSPESSGGYGTYEQYF
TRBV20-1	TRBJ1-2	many	CSARDQDYGYTF
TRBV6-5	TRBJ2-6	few	CASSYSRSGANVLTF
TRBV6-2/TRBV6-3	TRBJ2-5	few	CASSWTSGGAETQYF
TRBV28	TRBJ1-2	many	CASRQGVDGYTF
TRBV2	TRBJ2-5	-	CAISLGLAGTQYF
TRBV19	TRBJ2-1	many	CAVRRGHNEQFF
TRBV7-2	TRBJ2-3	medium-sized	CASSFRDPTDTQYF
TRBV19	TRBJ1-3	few	CASSRASAGNTIYF
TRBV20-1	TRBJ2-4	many	CSAFGQGAIAKNIQYF
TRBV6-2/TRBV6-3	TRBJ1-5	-	CASGRPGQGHNYQPQHF
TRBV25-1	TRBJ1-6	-	CASRGTGESPLHF
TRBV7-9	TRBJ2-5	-	CASSRGQGGETQYF
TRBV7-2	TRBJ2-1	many	CATALLSGGRREQFF
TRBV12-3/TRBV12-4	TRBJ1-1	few	CASSLSGEANTEAFF
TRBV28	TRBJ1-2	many	CASSHRDRGTRGDYGYTF
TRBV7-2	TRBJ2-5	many	CASSRNLYQETQYF
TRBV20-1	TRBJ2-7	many	CSASIPGGISYEQYF
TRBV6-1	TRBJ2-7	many	CASSAGPSKRVIYEQYF
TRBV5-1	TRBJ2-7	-	CASSVQSVQGSYEQYF
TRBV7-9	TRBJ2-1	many	CASRATGEQFF
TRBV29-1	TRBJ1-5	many	CSVGDGIQPQHF
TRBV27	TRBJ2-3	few	CAGGTQYF
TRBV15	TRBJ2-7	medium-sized	CATRSPTGQLYEQYF
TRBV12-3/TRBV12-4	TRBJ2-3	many	CASSFSLSTQYF
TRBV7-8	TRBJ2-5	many	CASSSGTNQETQYF
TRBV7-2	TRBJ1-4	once	CASSLDTRKLFF
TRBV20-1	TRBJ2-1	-	CSATLLAGEMQFF
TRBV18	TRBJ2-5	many	CASSPPLDRGMEETQYF
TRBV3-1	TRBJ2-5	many	CASSPHSGEQETQYF
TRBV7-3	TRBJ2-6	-	CASSKQGALGANVLTF
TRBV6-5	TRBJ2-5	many	CASRRGLAGGQETQYF
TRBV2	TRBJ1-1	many	CATSRQDYTEAFF
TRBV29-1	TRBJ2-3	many	CSVDEGRTDTQYF
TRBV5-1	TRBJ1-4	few	CASSRDPDSATNEKLFF
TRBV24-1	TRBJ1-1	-	CASLPGQDYTEAFF
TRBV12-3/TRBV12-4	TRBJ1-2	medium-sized	CASSSWTASYGYTF
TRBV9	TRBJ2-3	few	CASSVAGGQDTQYF
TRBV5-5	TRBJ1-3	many	CASSSDNSGNTIYF
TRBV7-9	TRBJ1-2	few	CASSFNSYGYTF
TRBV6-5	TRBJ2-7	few	CASSYRQGGYEQYF
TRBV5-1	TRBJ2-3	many	CASSLAGVIDTQYF
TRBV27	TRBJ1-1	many	CASIGTEDAFF
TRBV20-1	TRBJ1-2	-	CRPGQYGYTF
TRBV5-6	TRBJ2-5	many	CASSFGGTGYQETQYF
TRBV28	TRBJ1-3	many	CASSFGLDRGRENTIYF
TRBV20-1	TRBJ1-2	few	CSARKTGTQLGGYTF
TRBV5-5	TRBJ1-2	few	CASSLTPGSLANYGYTF
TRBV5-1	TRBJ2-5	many	CASSGQGQETQYF
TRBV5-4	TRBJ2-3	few	CASSPIGRAASSTDTQYF